This T cell receptor beta chain derives from a study of blood T cell repertoires in COVID-19. Across the study: PBMCs, B-cell-depleted T cells, or T cells provided the cDNA or gDNA that made up the material.

Germline CDR1 and CDR2: MNHEY and SVGAGI. Trimming removed 7 bases from V and 3 bases from J, with 13 bases in between. The CDR3 has 13 residues. TCRdb keeps only in-frame clones here, not all; method: immunoSEQ multiplex PCR. Counted here are 300,000 to 350,000 clones, 87% occurring once; the ten biggest clones make up roughly a tenth. The sample consisted of peripheral blood. This TCR derives from a man aged 25-45 years with COVID-19, enrolled during active disease. This sequence joins TRBV6-5 and TRBJ2-7; TRBD1 is a possible D gene (6 bases). The CDR3, as DNA: TGTGCCAGCACCCTGGACAGACTCTACGAGCAGTACTTC. Protein: CASTLDRLYEQYF.